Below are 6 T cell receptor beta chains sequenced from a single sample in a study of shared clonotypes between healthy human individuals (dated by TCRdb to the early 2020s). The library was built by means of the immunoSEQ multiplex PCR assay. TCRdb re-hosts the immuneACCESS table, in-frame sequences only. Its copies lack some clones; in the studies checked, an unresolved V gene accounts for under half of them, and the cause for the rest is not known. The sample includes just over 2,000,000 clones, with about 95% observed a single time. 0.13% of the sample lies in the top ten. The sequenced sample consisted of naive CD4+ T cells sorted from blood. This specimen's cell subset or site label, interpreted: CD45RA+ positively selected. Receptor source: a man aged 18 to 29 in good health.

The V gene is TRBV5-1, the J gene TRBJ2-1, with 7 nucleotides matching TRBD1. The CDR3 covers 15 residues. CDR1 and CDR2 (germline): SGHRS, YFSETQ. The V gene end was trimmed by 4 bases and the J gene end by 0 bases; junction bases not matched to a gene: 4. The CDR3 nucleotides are TGCGCCAGCAGCACGGGACAGAGCTCCTACAATGAGCAGTTCTTC. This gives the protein CASSTGQSSYNEQFF.

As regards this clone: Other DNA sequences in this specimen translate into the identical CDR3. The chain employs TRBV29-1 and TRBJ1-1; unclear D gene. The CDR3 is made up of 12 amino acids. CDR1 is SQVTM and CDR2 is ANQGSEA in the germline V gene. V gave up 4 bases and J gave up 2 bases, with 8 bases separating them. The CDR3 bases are TGCAGCGTTGGTCCGGGTAACACTGAAGCTTTCTTT. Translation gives CSVGPGNTEAFF.

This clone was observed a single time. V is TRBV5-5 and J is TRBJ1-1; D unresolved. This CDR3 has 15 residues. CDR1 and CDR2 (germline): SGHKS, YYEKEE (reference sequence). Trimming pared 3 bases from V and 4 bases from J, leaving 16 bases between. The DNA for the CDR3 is TGTGCCAGCAGCTCCCCTCAACCGGGGTTCACTGAAGCTTTCTTT. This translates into CASSSPQPGFTEAFF.

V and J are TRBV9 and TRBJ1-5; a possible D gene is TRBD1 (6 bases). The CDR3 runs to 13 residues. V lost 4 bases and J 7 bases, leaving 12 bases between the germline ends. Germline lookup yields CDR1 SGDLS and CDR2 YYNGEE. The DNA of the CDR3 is TGTGCCAGCAGCTTAGGGGGGCAACAGCCCCAGCATTTT. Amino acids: CASSLGGQQPQHF.

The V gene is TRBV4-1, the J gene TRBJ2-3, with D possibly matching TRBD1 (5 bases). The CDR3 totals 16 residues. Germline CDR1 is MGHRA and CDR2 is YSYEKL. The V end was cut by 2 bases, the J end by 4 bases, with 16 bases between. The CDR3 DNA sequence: TGCGCCAGCAGCCAACCGTGGGGCTATATACCAGATACGCAGTATTTT. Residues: CASSQPWGYIPDTQYF.

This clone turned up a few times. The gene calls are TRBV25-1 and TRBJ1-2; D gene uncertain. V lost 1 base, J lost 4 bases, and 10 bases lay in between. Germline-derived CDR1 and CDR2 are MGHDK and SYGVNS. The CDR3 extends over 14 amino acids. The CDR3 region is CASSEFRAPYGYTF. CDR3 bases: TGTGCCAGCAGTGAATTTCGGGCCCCCTATGGCTACACCTTC.